Below are 31 T cell receptor beta chains sequenced from a single sample in a study. TCRdb reprocessed the 5' RACE reads with MiXCR, giving one entry per CDR3 protein. The data show approximately 21,000 distinct CDR3 sequences, 30% seen once. Sequencing was done on a sample of tumor-infiltrating naive CD4+ T cells sorted from the breast tumor. Subset indicated: naive CD4+ T cells, CD4+CD45RA+CD25-. These TCRs come from a female donor with breast cancer.

V usage is TRBV7-9 and J usage is TRBJ2-3; 13 bases match TRBD2. The CDR3 has 16 residues. The trim removed 5 bases at V and 4 bases at J, leaving 6 bases unmatched. From germline, CDR1 is SEHNR and CDR2 FQNEAQ (reference sequence). CDR3 amino acids: CASSPLAGGTPDTQYF. The DNA for the CDR3 is TGTGCCAGCAGCCCACTAGCGGGAGGGACCCCAGATACGCAGTATTTT.

This clonotype showed up just a few times. This chain joins TRBV6-1 and TRBJ2-1; D possibly uses TRBD1 or TRBD2 (5 bases each). Germline CDR1 and CDR2: MNHNS and SASEGT. This CDR3 spans 15 amino acids. Trimming took off 11 bases at V and 8 bases at J, with 25 bases between the two ends. CDR3 loop: CAVRAWDPVLHEQFF. The CDR3 DNA sequence: TGTGCCGTCCGCGCGTGGGACCCAGTGTTGCATGAGCAGTTCTTC.

This clonotype appeared many times. The chain links TRBV19 to TRBJ2-1; D tentatively reads TRBD1 or TRBD2 (5 bases each). Germline V lookup: CDR1 LNHDA, CDR2 SQIVND (reference sequence). Trimming took off 7 bases at V and 0 bases at J, with 13 bases between the two ends. The CDR3 has 15 amino acids. This CDR3 reads CASKVVGASYNEQFF. The DNA of the CDR3 is TGTGCCAGTAAGGTTGTCGGGGCCTCCTACAATGAGCAGTTCTTC.

In the case of this clonotype: The final CDR3 position lacks the conserved phenylalanine or tryptophan, pointing to a likely read error. The chain has TRBV11-3 and TRBJ2-3; possible D gene TRBD2, 6 bases. Germline values: CDR1 SGHNT, CDR2 YENEEA. This CDR3 has 14 amino acids. V dropped 3 bases and J dropped 4 bases, with 11 bases sitting between them. The CDR3 DNA sequence: TGTGCCAGCAGCTTCGGAGGGAGTGCAGATACGCAGTATCTT. Translated: CASSFGGSADTQYL.

With respect to this clonotype: A read error is possible here, since a much larger clone lies one base away. The V and J genes are TRBV12-3 or TRBV12-4 and TRBJ2-3; 9 bases agree with TRBD2. CDR3 size: 14 residues. Trimming removed 11 bases from V and 4 bases from J; junction bases left unmatched: 10. The CDR3, as DNA: TGTGCCGGCAACATAGCGGGAGAACCAGATACGCAGTATTTT. Protein: CAGNIAGEPDTQYF.

On this clonotype itself: A read error is possible here, since a much larger clone lies one base away. The CDR3 loop reads CASSSYRGDTIYF. The CDR3 region has the DNA TGTGCCAGCAGCTCCTATAGGGGAGACACCATATATTTT. This sequence joins TRBV7-3 and TRBJ1-3; maybe TRBD1 (5 bases). CDR1 and CDR2 (germline): SGHTA, FQGTGA. V lost 4 bases and J lost 8, with 12 bases in between. There are 13 residues in the CDR3.

This clonotype was observed many times. The V gene is TRBV12-3 or TRBV12-4, the J gene TRBJ1-1; 7 bases fit TRBD1. The CDR3 loop spans 14 amino acids. After removal of 3 bases from V and 1 base from J, the junction contained 2 bases not matched to a gene. CDR3 region: CASSFQGGNTEAFF. The CDR3 nucleotides are TGTGCCAGCAGTTTTCAGGGGGGGAACACTGAAGCTTTCTTT.

This clonotype was seen ten or more times. The chain joins TRBV9 to TRBJ1-1; D might be TRBD1 (5 bases). Per the germline V gene, CDR1 is SGDLS and CDR2 is YYNGEE. This CDR3 contains 14 residues. Trimming shortened V by 0 bases and J by 4 bases, and 10 bases separated the two germline ends. This CDR3 is CASSVGGAGTEAFF. CDR3 DNA: TGTGCCAGCAGCGTAGGGGGCGCGGGCACTGAAGCTTTCTTT.

In its sample, this clonotype was seen many times. This rearrangement joins TRBV20-1 to TRBJ1-6; D ambiguous. Germline V gives CDR1 DFQATT, CDR2 SNEGSKA (reference sequence). V was shortened by 6 bases and J by 7 bases, with 10 bases between the two germline ends. This CDR3 is built from 12 residues. The CDR3 nucleotides read TGCAGTGCACGGGAAGGAAATTCACCCCTCCACTTT. It translates to CSAREGNSPLHF.

The chain joins TRBV20-1 to TRBJ1-6; D call uncertain. V was pared by 4 bases and J by 7 bases, with 20 bases between. This CDR3 contains 16 residues. Germline V gives CDR1 DFQATT, CDR2 SNEGSKA (reference sequence). The CDR3 region has the DNA TGCAGTGCTAAAGATGGGGAGGGCCGAGTAAATTCACCCCTCCACTTT. Translated: CSAKDGEGRVNSPLHF.

This clonotype was seen a single time. The rearrangement uses TRBV6-1 and TRBJ1-5; D is perhaps TRBD1 (6 bases). V gave up 6 bases and J gave up 7 bases, with 13 bases separating them. The CDR3 runs 13 residues. Germline CDR1 is MNHNS and CDR2 is SASEGT. CDR3 amino acids: CASRQQGWQPQHF. CDR3 DNA sequence: TGTGCCAGCAGACAACAGGGATGGCAGCCCCAGCATTTT.

This clonotype was detected ten times or more. The chain uses TRBV12-3 or TRBV12-4 and TRBJ2-7; TRBD2 matches at 8 bases. The CDR3 has 14 amino acids. V lost 7 bases, J lost 3 bases, and 8 bases stayed unmatched. In nucleotides, the CDR3 is TGTGCCAGCACCCCGGGGGGGGGTTTCTACGAGCAGTACTTC. Translation: CASTPGGGFYEQYF.

The genes are TRBV6-1 and TRBJ2-7; either TRBD1 or TRBD2 may fit D (6 bases each). Germline V gene lookup returns CDR1 MNHNS and CDR2 SASEGT. The CDR3 is made up of 15 amino acids. Trimming removed 2 bases at V and 10 bases at J, with 21 bases between. CDR3 sequence (DNA): TGTGCCAGCAGTGAATATTTGGGAGGACAGTACCCCCAGTACTTC. It codes for CASSEYLGGQYPQYF.

This chain links TRBV7-3 with TRBJ2-1, with 8 bases lining up with TRBD2. From germline, CDR1 is SGHTA and CDR2 FQGTGA. The J segment lost 0 bases and the V segment lost 5 bases, leaving 3 bases of the junction unmatched. The CDR3 contains 15 residues. In nucleotides, the CDR3 is TGTGCCAGCAGCCAAAGCGGGAGCTCCTACAATGAGCAGTTCTTC. Its protein product is CASSQSGSSYNEQFF.

This clonotype was picked up many times. V gene TRBV19 combines with J gene TRBJ2-1; 7 bases fit TRBD1. Germline V lookup: CDR1 LNHDA, CDR2 SQIVND (reference sequence). Trimming cost V 7 bases and J 5 bases; bases outside gene matches: 11. The CDR3 spans 15 residues. The CDR3 spells CASTIGLGQNNEQFF. CDR3 DNA: TGTGCCAGTACCATAGGATTGGGACAGAACAATGAGCAGTTCTTC. The variable domain in full, with the rest retrieved from reference TRBV19 and TRBJ2-1, is DGGITQSPKYLFRKEGQNVTLSCEQNLNHDAMYWYRQDPGQGLRLIYYSQIVNDFQKGDIAEGYSVSREKKESFPLTVTSAQKNPTAFYLCASTIGLGQNNEQFFGPGTRLTVL.

The chain combines TRBV5-1 with TRBJ1-1; tentatively, D is TRBD1 (6 bases). The V and J ends lost 4 bases and 6 bases respectively, with 22 bases between them. Germline-derived CDR1 and CDR2 are SGHRS and YFSETQ. CDR3 length: 16 residues. CDR3 sequence reads: CASSQKAGGWGAEAFF. The CDR3 DNA reads TGCGCCAGCAGCCAAAAGGCCGGGGGCTGGGGCGCTGAAGCTTTCTTT. The variable domain in full, completed from reference TRBV5-1 and TRBJ1-1, reads KAGVTQTPRYLIKTRGQQVTLSCSPISGHRSVSWYQQTPGQGLQFLFEYFSETQRNKGNFPGRFSGRQFSNSRSEMNVSTLELGDSALYLCASSQKAGGWGAEAFFGQGTRLTVV.

This clonotype was seen at least ten times. J is TRBJ2-3 and V is TRBV11-2; D remains unclear. Trimming removed 1 base at V and 4 bases at J, with 9 bases between. The CDR3 extends over 14 amino acids. CDR1 and CDR2 (germline): SGHAT, FQNNGV. CDR3 nucleotides: TGTGCCAGCAGCTTAGGCGGCCCCTCAGATACGCAGTATTTT. Amino acids: CASSLGGPSDTQYF.

The chain uses TRBV6-5 and TRBJ1-1, with a tentative D call TRBD1 (5 bases). The V end was cut by 6 bases, the J end by 0 bases, with 14 bases between. Germline V gene data show CDR1 as MNHEY and CDR2 as SVGAGI. The CDR3 extends over 15 amino acids. This chain's CDR3 is CASRTSGEMNTEAFF. CDR3 nucleotide sequence: TGTGCCAGCAGGACCTCGGGGGAAATGAACACTGAAGCTTTCTTT.

This chain joins TRBV20-1 and TRBJ2-7, with 11 bases identical to TRBD2. Losses at the gene ends were 6 bases for V and 3 bases for J; bases not matched to a gene: 4. Germline V gene lookup returns CDR1 DFQATT and CDR2 SNEGSKA (reference sequence). The CDR3 length is 13 residues. CDR3: CSATGLAVYEQYF. In DNA, the CDR3 is TGCAGTGCCACGGGACTAGCGGTCTACGAGCAGTACTTC.

By frequency in the sample, this clonotype is medium-sized. This chain connects TRBV29-1 to TRBJ2-3; 8 nucleotides agree with TRBD1. V shed 6 bases and J 2 bases; nucleotides not matched to a gene: 4. Germline V CDR1 and CDR2: SQVTM, ANQGSEA. The CDR3 runs 13 residues. CDR3 in DNA: TGCAGCGTAGACAGGGGAGCCACAGATACGCAGTATTTT. Amino acid sequence: CSVDRGATDTQYF.

By its share, this clonotype is medium-sized. This rearrangement joins TRBV9 to TRBJ2-3; D is unclear. The CDR3 is 15 amino acids. Per the germline V gene, CDR1 is SGDLS and CDR2 is YYNGEE. The V end was cut by 2 bases, the J end by 1 base, with 11 bases between. The CDR3 is CASSVSASGTDTQYF. As DNA, the CDR3 is TGTGCCAGCAGCGTTAGTGCCAGTGGCACAGATACGCAGTATTTT.

Many counts were recorded for this clonotype. CDR3 protein: CASSPGGGQGGNIQYF. The CDR3 DNA reads as TGCGCCAGCAGCCCAGGAGGAGGACAGGGAGGAAACATTCAGTACTTC. The rearrangement joins TRBV5-1 to TRBJ2-4, with TRBD1 matching over 8 bases. J was trimmed by 6 bases and V by 4 bases; bases with no gene match: 12. This CDR3 is built from 16 residues. From germline, CDR1 is SGHRS and CDR2 YFSETQ.

This clonotype was found a few times. The genes are TRBV7-2 and TRBJ2-1; TRBD2 agrees at 9 bases. The trim removed 6 bases at V and 7 bases at J, leaving 10 bases unmatched. The CDR3 has 15 residues. The germline V gene has CDR1 SGHTA and CDR2 FQGNSA. The CDR3 is CASSLRGGRANEQFF. In nucleotides, the CDR3 is TGTGCCAGCAGTCTCAGGGGCGGGAGGGCGAATGAGCAGTTCTTC.

This chain joins TRBV2 and TRBJ1-5; perhaps TRBD1 as D (5 bases). Germline V gene lookup returns CDR1 SNHLY and CDR2 FYNNEI. Trimming took 2 bases from V and 7 from J, leaving 15 bases between them. The CDR3 is made up of 15 amino acids. The CDR3 protein is CASSEFMIGQQPQHF. In nucleotides, the CDR3 is TGTGCCAGCAGTGAATTTATGATCGGACAACAGCCCCAGCATTTT.

This chain connects TRBV20-1 to TRBJ2-7, with a possible D match to TRBD1 (6 bases). The CDR3 sequence is 14 residues long. CDR1 and CDR2 from the germline V gene are DFQATT and SNEGSKA (reference sequence). V was trimmed by 2 bases and J by 4 bases, leaving 15 bases between them. The DNA for the CDR3 is TGCAGTGCTAGACCCGGGACACCGAATTACGAGCAGTACTTC. Translation: CSARPGTPNYEQYF.

This clonotype is medium-sized in the sample. The rearrangement joins TRBV29-1 to TRBJ1-1, with D unclear. The ends were cut back, 5 bases at V and 6 bases at J, with 10 bases in the middle. The CDR3 is 11 amino acids. Per germline, CDR1 SQVTM and CDR2 ANQGSEA. The CDR3 sequence: CSVSVGPEAFF. As DNA, the CDR3 is TGCAGCGTTTCGGTCGGTCCTGAAGCTTTCTTT.

This clonotype is medium-sized within its sample. The chain couples TRBV20-1 to TRBJ2-1, with D tentatively TRBD1 (6 bases). The CDR3 sequence is 13 residues long. CDR1 is DFQATT and CDR2 is SNEGSKA in the germline V gene (reference sequence). The V and J ends lost 3 bases and 5 bases respectively, with 11 bases between them. The chain's CDR3 is CSASRQVDNEQFF. CDR3 DNA: TGCAGTGCTAGTAGACAGGTAGACAATGAGCAGTTCTTC.

This clonotype came up many times. The V and J genes are TRBV6-1 and TRBJ2-1, with 12 bases fitting TRBD2. The CDR3 contains 14 residues. V gave up 4 bases and J gave up 8 bases; unmatched junction bases: 3. Germline lookup yields CDR1 MNHNS and CDR2 SASEGT. CDR3 in amino acids: CASSVLAGGHEQFF. CDR3 DNA: TGTGCCAGCAGTGTTCTAGCGGGAGGGCATGAGCAGTTCTTC.

The chain couples TRBV28 to TRBJ2-1; the D is unclear. The germline CDR1 and CDR2 sequences are MDHEN and SYDVKM. The V end was cut by 4 bases, the J end by 7 bases, with 8 bases between. This CDR3 has 12 residues. The CDR3 DNA reads as TGTGCCAGCAGTTCGACCAGGAATGAGCAGTTCTTC. This codes for CASSSTRNEQFF.

In regard to this clonotype: A read error may explain this, as a much larger clone is one base away. The CDR3 carries no conserved terminal phenylalanine or tryptophan, so it likely arises from a read error. This chain connects TRBV20-1 to TRBJ1-2, with D maybe TRBD1 (5 bases). CDR1 and CDR2 (germline): DFQATT, SNEGSKA (reference sequence). This CDR3 spans 13 amino acids. The V and J ends lost 3 bases and 8 bases respectively, with 16 bases between them. The CDR3 DNA follows: TGCAGTGCTAGTCTGGATTTGTGGGGCGGCTACACCTAC. It yields the protein CSASLDLWGGYTY.

Concerning this clonotype itself: This may arise from a read error, as a much more abundant clone is one base away. A read error is likely, as this CDR3 ends without the conserved phenylalanine or tryptophan. V usage is TRBV6-5 and J usage is TRBJ2-2; D remains ambiguous. CDR1 and CDR2 (germline): MNHEY, SVGAGI. This CDR3 contains 16 residues. Trimming removed 8 bases from V and 1 base from J, with 17 bases in between. This chain's CDR3 is CASALGRALNTGELFS. The CDR3 bases are TGTGCCAGCGCGTTGGGAAGGGCCCTGAACACCGGGGAGCTGTTTTCT.